This record concerns one T cell receptor beta chain sequence. Its antigen is unknown. Of the isolated RNA, all was reverse transcribed, and so the sequenced material was expressed TCRB transcripts. Reads from naive, central memory and regulatory T cell samples averaged around 3.5 million. The assay was immunoSEQ multiplex PCR, and TCRdb's table has in-frame clones only and misses some. Among 200,000 to 300,000 clones listed, approximately 70% were seen once. There are 16 residues in the CDR3. Germline CDR1 reads GTSNPN; CDR2 reads SVGIG (reference sequence). Trimming shortened V by 4 bases and J by 3 bases, and 21 bases separated the two germline ends. This sample is drawn from a study of beta chain features in type 1 diabetes. In the study overall: The study examined around 98,000,000 sorted cells across all samples. Study-wide results and limits: TCRB CDR3s were moderately but significantly shorter in Type 1 diabetes patients in all four CD4+ subsets.

This clonotype was sampled from a man aged 30 to 45 in good health. This chain links TRBV30 with TRBJ1-2, with D possibly TRBD1 on 5 matching bases. Sequences were obtained from naive CD4+ T cells from blood. Here the CDR3 reads CAWTPGGGYQHYGYTF. The CDR3 DNA follows: TGTGCCTGGACGCCCGGCGGGGGATACCAACACTATGGCTACACCTTC.